One sample yielded the 18 T cell receptor beta chains listed below, sequenced in a study of T cell responses to AZD1222 COVID-19 vaccine. The protocol was immunoSEQ multiplex PCR, while the TCRdb copy is restricted to in-frame clones and leaves out a portion. Among approximately 45,000 clones listed, approximately 90% were seen once. The sample in question was peripheral blood, obtained 28 days after the second AZD1222 dose. Every receptor here comes from an adult who received the AZD1222 COVID-19 vaccine.

This sequence joins TRBV6-5 and TRBJ2-7; D unclear. The ends were cut back, 0 bases at V and 0 bases at J, with 9 bases in the middle. From germline, CDR1 is MNHEY and CDR2 SVGAGI. CDR3 length equals 15 residues. The CDR3 region is CASSYSPSSSYEQYF. The CDR3 nucleotides are TGTGCCAGCAGTTACTCCCCTTCAAGCTCCTACGAGCAGTACTTC.

V is TRBV19 and J is TRBJ1-5; 10 bases match TRBD1. The germline gives CDR1 LNHDA, CDR2 SQIVND (reference sequence). After removal of 6 bases from V and 3 bases from J, the junction contained 5 bases not matched to a gene. The CDR3 runs 15 residues. The CDR3 sequence is CASSLTGGYNQPQHF. The CDR3 DNA is TGTGCCAGTAGCTTGACAGGGGGCTACAATCAGCCCCAGCATTTT.

The chain uses TRBV6-5 and TRBJ2-7; 9 nucleotides line up with TRBD2. Germline loops: CDR1 MNHEY, CDR2 SVGAGI. This CDR3 is built from 14 residues. V shed 6 bases and J 3 bases; nucleotides not matched to a gene: 6. The CDR3 nucleotides read TGTGCCAGCAGGATAGCGGGAGAAATCTACGAGCAGTACTTC. Protein sequence: CASRIAGEIYEQYF.

The chain couples TRBV30 to TRBJ1-5, with TRBD1 matching 8 bases. This CDR3 has 13 amino acids. V trimming: 5 bases; J trimming: 7 bases; junction bases outside the gene matches: 7. Germline V gene lookup returns CDR1 GTSNPN and CDR2 SVGIG (reference sequence). CDR3 in amino acids: CAWGQGPGQPQHF. The CDR3 DNA is TGTGCCTGGGGACAGGGACCGGGCCAGCCCCAGCATTTT.

V gene TRBV18 combines with J gene TRBJ2-1, with a possible D match to TRBD1 (6 bases). The ends were cut back, 5 bases at V and 2 bases at J, with 13 bases in the middle. The CDR3 spans 15 residues. Looked up from germline, CDR1 is KGHSH and CDR2 is LQKENI. CDR3 protein: CASSLGQLTYNEQFF. In DNA, the CDR3 is TGTGCCAGCTCATTAGGACAGTTAACCTACAATGAGCAGTTCTTC.

This rearrangement joins TRBV2 to TRBJ1-6; D not resolved. The CDR3 runs 14 residues. Looked up from germline, CDR1 is SNHLY and CDR2 is FYNNEI. Trimming pared 7 bases from V and 5 bases from J, leaving 12 bases between. DNA for the CDR3: TGTGCCAGCACCCCGGACGGGAATAATTCACCCCTCCACTTT. This gives the protein CASTPDGNNSPLHF.

The chain uses TRBV6-5 and TRBJ1-1, with a weak D call TRBD1 (5 bases). The germline gives CDR1 MNHEY, CDR2 SVGAGI. The CDR3 contains 14 residues. V gave up 5 bases and J gave up 0 bases, with 10 bases separating them. In DNA form, the CDR3 reads TGTGCCAGCAGTCCTCTGGGGGTGAACACTGAAGCTTTCTTT. Amino acids: CASSPLGVNTEAFF.

The chain links TRBV28 to TRBJ2-7, with 8 bases that match TRBD2. V shed 5 bases and J 3 bases; nucleotides not matched to a gene: 9. Looked up from germline, CDR1 is MDHEN and CDR2 is SYDVKM. The CDR3 is 15 amino acids. For the CDR3, the DNA is TGTGCCAGCAGTCCGGCGGGAGGTTGGAACTACGAGCAGTACTTC. Residues: CASSPAGGWNYEQYF. The complete variable domain, with remaining parts taken from reference TRBV28 and TRBJ2-7, reads DVKVTQSSRYLVKRTGEKVFLECVQDMDHENMFWYRQDPGLGLRLIYFSYDVKMKEKGDIPEGYSVSREKKERFSLILESASTNQTSMYLCASSPAGGWNYEQYFGPGTRLTVT.

This chain joins TRBV6-5 and TRBJ1-5; D not resolved. V dropped 5 bases and J dropped 10 bases, with 18 bases sitting between them. Germline CDR1 is MNHEY and CDR2 is SVGAGI. The length of the CDR3 is 14 residues. The CDR3 sequence: CASSPRRAEGPQHF. The CDR3 nucleotides are TGTGCCAGCAGTCCCCGACGGGCTGAGGGACCCCAGCATTTT.

This clone was seen once. The chain is built from TRBV6-1 and TRBJ2-5, with D perhaps assigned TRBD1 or TRBD2 (5 bases each). The germline gives CDR1 MNHNS, CDR2 SASEGT. Between the trimmed V and J ends, which lost 6 bases and 1 base, there was a span of 24 bases. The CDR3 covers 18 residues. The CDR3 DNA sequence: TGTGCCAGCAGCGAAACTTCAGCCGGGACCCGGGGCCAAGAGACCCAGTACTTC. As protein: CASSETSAGTRGQETQYF.

The chain links TRBV5-1 to TRBJ2-1; 16 bases map to TRBD2. The V gene end was trimmed by 4 bases and the J gene end by 4 bases; junction bases not matched to a gene: 2. Germline V CDR1 and CDR2: SGHRS, YFSETQ. This CDR3 has 16 amino acids. The CDR3 region is CASSRGLAGGYNEQFF. CDR3 DNA sequence: TGCGCCAGCAGCCGGGGACTAGCGGGAGGGTACAATGAGCAGTTCTTC.

V usage is TRBV10-3 and J usage is TRBJ1-4; no clear D. CDR1 and CDR2 (germline): ENHRY, SYGVKD. This CDR3 is built from 15 residues. V gave up 4 bases and J gave up 3 bases, with 12 bases separating them. Here the CDR3 reads CAISVEAGANEKLFF. Here the CDR3 DNA reads TGTGCCATCAGTGTCGAGGCGGGTGCTAATGAAAAACTGTTTTTT.

The rearrangement joins TRBV6-6 to TRBJ1-1; 7 nucleotides line up with TRBD1. Germline CDR1 MNHNY, CDR2 SVGAGI (reference sequence). This CDR3 comprises 15 residues. V was pared by 0 bases and J by 9 bases, with 10 bases of the junction left unmatched. The CDR3 spells CASSYSRRGQPQAFF. CDR3 DNA sequence: TGTGCCAGCAGTTACTCAAGAAGGGGGCAGCCGCAAGCTTTCTTT.

V gene TRBV19 combines with J gene TRBJ2-1; 12 nucleotides agree with TRBD2. J gave up 0 bases and V 10 bases, and 4 bases lay outside the gene matches. The CDR3 totals 15 residues. The germline CDR1 and CDR2 sequences are LNHDA and SQIVND (reference sequence). The CDR3 DNA reads as TGTGCCACCGCGACTAGCGGGAGCTCCTACAATGAGCAGTTCTTC. Protein: CATATSGSSYNEQFF. The full variable domain, in which reference TRBV19 and TRBJ2-1 provide the parts outside the CDR3, is DGGITQSPKYLFRKEGQNVTLSCEQNLNHDAMYWYRQDPGQGLRLIYYSQIVNDFQKGDIAEGYSVSREKKESFPLTVTSAQKNPTAFYLCATATSGSSYNEQFFGPGTRLTVL.

The V and J genes are TRBV27 and TRBJ1-5, with 9 bases that match TRBD1. This CDR3 has 14 residues. V gave up 5 bases and J gave up 4 bases; unmatched junction bases: 3. Germline values: CDR1 MNHEY, CDR2 SMNVEV (reference sequence). The CDR3 loop is CASSEQGANQPQHF. The CDR3 region has the DNA TGTGCCAGCAGTGAACAGGGGGCTAATCAGCCCCAGCATTTT.

V is TRBV5-1 and J is TRBJ2-1; TRBD2 aligns across 12 bases. The J segment lost 4 bases and the V segment lost 4 bases, leaving 6 bases of the junction unmatched. This CDR3 has 16 residues. Per germline, CDR1 SGHRS and CDR2 YFSETQ. The CDR3: CASSGGLAGSYNEQFF. In DNA form, the CDR3 reads TGCGCCAGCAGCGGGGGACTAGCGGGTTCGTACAATGAGCAGTTCTTC.

This clone appeared a single time. This chain connects TRBV28 to TRBJ2-7; TRBD2 might be the D (6 bases). V was cut by 6 bases and J by 1 base, with 19 bases left in between. Germline values: CDR1 MDHEN, CDR2 SYDVKM. The CDR3 extends over 16 amino acids. CDR3 protein: CASSRGMASASYEQYF. The CDR3 DNA is TGTGCCAGCAGCCGTGGTATGGCTAGCGCATCCTACGAGCAGTACTTC.

The chain joins TRBV6-1 to TRBJ2-1, with D perhaps TRBD2 (6 bases). CDR1 and CDR2 (germline): MNHNS, SASEGT. The CDR3 totals 16 residues. V dropped 4 bases and J dropped 4 bases, with 17 bases sitting between them. The CDR3 nucleotides are TGTGCCAGCAGTGCCGAGTGGCGGGACCTTTACAATGAGCAGTTCTTC. The encoded protein is CASSAEWRDLYNEQFF.